These 5 T cell receptor beta chains were all obtained from the same sample, sequenced in a study of blood T cell repertoires in COVID-19. Sequencing was performed with immunoSEQ multiplex PCR; in TCRdb, only in-frame clones are kept and a portion is missing. Of about 140,000 clones listed, 88% are singletons. The sequencing sample was made of peripheral blood. These receptors all stem from a man aged 50 to 59 with active or convalescent COVID-19.

This clone was observed a few times. The CDR3 DNA reads as TGTGCCAGCAGTGAGTACGCTAGCGGGTCATACAATGAGCAGTTCTTC. Residues: CASSEYASGSYNEQFF. The rearrangement uses TRBV6-1 and TRBJ2-1; 8 bases line up with TRBD2. The CDR3 has 16 amino acids. V was clipped by 3 bases and J by 4 bases; unmatched bases: 8. The germline V gene has CDR1 MNHNS and CDR2 SASEGT.

The chain is built from TRBV6-6 and TRBJ1-4; TRBD1 aligns across 9 bases. This CDR3 region has 16 residues. CDR1 is MNHNY and CDR2 is SVGAGI in the germline V gene (reference sequence). Trimming removed 6 bases from V and 6 bases from J; junction bases left unmatched: 11. CDR3 sequence: CASRSPTGGQYEKLFF. CDR3 DNA sequence: TGTGCCAGCAGATCACCGACAGGGGGACAGTATGAAAAACTGTTTTTT.

The rearrangement links TRBV27 to TRBJ2-2; TRBD2 matches 12 bases. Germline assignment: CDR1 MNHEY and CDR2 SMNVEV (reference sequence). Trimming at V came to 4 bases and at J to 4 bases, leaving 4 bases not matched to a gene. The CDR3 has 16 residues. Here the CDR3 reads CASSSQLAGGTGELFF. CDR3 DNA: TGTGCCAGCAGTTCCCAACTAGCGGGGGGCACCGGGGAGCTGTTTTTT.

This clone has just one count. V and J are TRBV4-3 and TRBJ2-2; 12 bases are a match to TRBD2. The trim removed 3 bases at V and 6 bases at J, leaving 5 bases unmatched. Germline V gene lookup returns CDR1 LGHNA and CDR2 YSLEER. The CDR3 is 16 amino acids. The CDR3 loop is CASSQTSGSFAGELFF. The CDR3 DNA reads TGCGCCAGCAGCCAGACTAGCGGGAGCTTCGCCGGGGAGCTGTTTTTT.

The chain uses TRBV18 and TRBJ2-1; 11 positions agree with TRBD2. The CDR3 is 15 residues long. In germline, CDR1 is KGHSH, CDR2 LQKENI. Trimming removed 2 bases from V and 6 bases from J; junction bases left unmatched: 3. CDR3 amino acids: CASSPTSGRGNEQFF. DNA for the CDR3: TGTGCCAGCTCACCAACTAGCGGGAGAGGCAATGAGCAGTTCTTC.